This TCR beta chain was obtained from a study of Ad26.COV2.S vaccination and SARS-CoV-2 variants. Study details: The donor participated in the COV1001 trial, in its Ad26.COV2.S arm. Each vaccinee took Ad26.COV2.S intramuscularly, once or twice 56 days apart. Findings and caveats of the study: Reported post-vaccination CD8+ and CD4+ T cell responses to spike showed substantial breadth.

Notes on this clone: The antigen is not known.

The treatment here: some 19 received Ad26.COV2.S at low or high dose, single or two shots; five or six received placebo; per-sample allocation not given. It was on day 63 after the first vaccine or placebo injection that samples were taken. Donation was by an adult aged 18-55 years who was in Boston. The CDR3 extends over 14 amino acids. The junction had 4 bases not matched to a gene; V was cut back by 2 bases and J by 3 bases. Germline CDR1 reads MNHEY; CDR2 reads SMNVEV (reference sequence). Clones were read by immunoSEQ multiplex PCR, and TCRdb kept only the in-frame ones, dropping some. In the table there are about 350,000 clones, 75% to 90% of which are singletons.

The material sequenced was peripheral blood, taken in a trial of Ad26.COV2.S vaccine versus placebo. The TCR comes from a person between 18 and 60 years old who received the Ad26.COV2.S COVID-19 vaccine or a placebo. The chain couples TRBV27 to TRBJ2-7; 7 bases are a match to TRBD2. The DNA for the CDR3 is TGTGCCAGCAGTTTAAAGCGGGATCTCTACGAGCAGTACTTC. Translation: CASSLKRDLYEQYF.